This TCR beta chain comes out of a study of response to subunit inactivated influenza vaccine. Study-level findings and limits: It was suggested by the authors that few new T cells are recruited by each seasonal influenza vaccination.

Via MiXCR, TCRdb re-called the RT-PCR reads, giving one row per CDR3 protein. The table has hundreds of thousands of distinct CDR3 sequences, 16% seen once; the top ten hold less than 4%. This clonotype was seen many times. No antigen is known for it. Germline-derived CDR1 and CDR2 are DFQATT and SNEGSKA (reference sequence). This CDR3 has 17 residues. The trim removed 6 bases at V and 3 bases at J, leaving 13 bases unmatched. Sequencing used CD4+ T cells sorted from PBMCs, obtained less than 30 months after vaccination. The chain recombines TRBV20-1 with TRBJ2-6; 8 positions match TRBD2. The source of this sequence is a man between 50 and 69 years old who received an inactivated influenza vaccine. The CDR3: CSATSGGSALGANVLTF. CDR3 nucleotides: TGCAGTGCAACGAGCGGGGGTAGTGCCCTTGGGGCCAACGTCCTGACTTTC.